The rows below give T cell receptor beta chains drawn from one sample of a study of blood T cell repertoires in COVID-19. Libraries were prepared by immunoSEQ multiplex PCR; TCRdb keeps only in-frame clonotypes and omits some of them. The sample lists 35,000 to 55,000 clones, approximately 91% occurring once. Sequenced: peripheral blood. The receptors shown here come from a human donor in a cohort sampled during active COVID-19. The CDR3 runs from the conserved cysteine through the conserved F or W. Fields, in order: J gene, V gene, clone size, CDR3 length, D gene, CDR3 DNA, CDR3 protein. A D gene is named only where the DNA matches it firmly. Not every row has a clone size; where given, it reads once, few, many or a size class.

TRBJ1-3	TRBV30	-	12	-	TGTGCCTGGCGTCCCGGTCGGGACACCATATATTTT	CAWRPGRDTIYF
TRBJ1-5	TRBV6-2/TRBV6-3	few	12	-	TGTGCCAGCAGTGGAGGAGGTCAGCCCCAGCATTTT	CASSGGGQPQHF
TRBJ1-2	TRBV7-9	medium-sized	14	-	TGTGCCAGCAGCACGGGCGGGGACGGCTATGGCTACACCTTC	CASSTGGDGYGYTF
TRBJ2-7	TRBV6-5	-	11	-	TGTGCCATTCGGGGTGCCTACGAGCAGTACTTC	CAIRGAYEQYF
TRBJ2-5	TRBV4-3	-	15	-	TGCGCCAGCAGCCAAGGGGGGGTGTACCAAGAGACCCAGTACTTC	CASSQGGVYQETQYF
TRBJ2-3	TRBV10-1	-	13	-	TGCGCCCTGGGGCAGGGTTTCGCAGATACGCAGTATTTT	CALGQGFADTQYF
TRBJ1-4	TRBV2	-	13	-	TGTGCCAGCAGTGACACGGGGAGGGCCCTCCTGTTTTTT	CASSDTGRALLFF
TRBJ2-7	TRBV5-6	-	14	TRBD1	TGTGCCAGCAGCTCGCCGGGACAGGGATACGAGCAGTACTTC	CASSSPGQGYEQYF
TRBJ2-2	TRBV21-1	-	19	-	TGTGCCACCAAATCACCTGAGGGTCGACAGGGCCCGAACACCGGGGAGCTGTTTTTT	CATKSPEGRQGPNTGELFF
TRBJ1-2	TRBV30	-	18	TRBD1	TGTGCCTGGAGCTGGGACAGGGGGGGCCATCGGGATAACTATGGCTACACCTTC	CAWSWDRGGHRDNYGYTF
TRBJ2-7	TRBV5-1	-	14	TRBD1	TGCGCCAGCAAACCTACAGGGGTGGCCTACGAGCAGTACTTC	CASKPTGVAYEQYF
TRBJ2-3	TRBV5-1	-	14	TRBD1	TGCGCCAGCAGCCCGGGACAGGGTATAGATACGCAGTATTTT	CASSPGQGIDTQYF
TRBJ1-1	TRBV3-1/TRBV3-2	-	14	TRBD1	TGTGCCAGCAGCCAAGCAGGGGGCTTCACTGAAGCTTTCTTT	CASSQAGGFTEAFF
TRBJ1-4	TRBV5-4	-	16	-	TGTGCCAGCAGCTCAGGAGAACAGGGCTTTGGGGAAAAACTGTTTTTT	CASSSGEQGFGEKLFF
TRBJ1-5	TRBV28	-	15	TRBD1	TGTGCCAGCAGTCAACCGGGACAGCTTAATCAGCCCCAGCATTTT	CASSQPGQLNQPQHF
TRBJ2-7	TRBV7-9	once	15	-	TGTGCCAGCAGCCTCGGGATGGCCTCCTCCTACGAGCAGTACTTC	CASSLGMASSYEQYF
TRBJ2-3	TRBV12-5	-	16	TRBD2	TGTGCTAGTGGTTTGATCCTAGCGGGGGCGGGCGATACGCAGTATTTT	CASGLILAGAGDTQYF
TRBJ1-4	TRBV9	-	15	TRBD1	TGTGCCAGCAGCGCCAAACAGGGGTTAAATGAAAAACTGTTTTTT	CASSAKQGLNEKLFF
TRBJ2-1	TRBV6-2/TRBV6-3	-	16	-	TGTGCCAGCAGTTACTCGGTGGGAGACTCCTACAATGAGCAGTTCTTC	CASSYSVGDSYNEQFF
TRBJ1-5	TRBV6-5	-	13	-	TGTGCCAGCAGTTTCACATTCGATCAGCCCCAGCATTTT	CASSFTFDQPQHF
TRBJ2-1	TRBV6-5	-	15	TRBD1	TGTGCCACCCTGCTCCGGGACAGGGTTTCCAATGAGCAGTTCTTC	CATLLRDRVSNEQFF
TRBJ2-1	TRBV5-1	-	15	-	TGCGCCAGCAGCTTGGCTGGGGAGTGGTACAATGAGCAGTTCTTC	CASSLAGEWYNEQFF
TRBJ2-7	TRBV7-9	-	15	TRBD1	TGTGCCAGCAGCTCCCAACAGGGGAAGGCCTACGAGCAGTACTTC	CASSSQQGKAYEQYF
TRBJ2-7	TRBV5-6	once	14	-	TGTGCCAGCAGCCCCCCCGACAGAAACTACGAGCAGTACTTC	CASSPPDRNYEQYF
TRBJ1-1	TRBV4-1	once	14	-	TGCGCCAGCAGCCAAGACAGGATGAACACTGAAGCTTTCTTT	CASSQDRMNTEAFF
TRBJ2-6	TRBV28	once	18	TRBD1	TGTGCCAGCAGTTTAAGAGGGACAGCGCCCGTGGGGGCCAACGTCCTGACTTTC	CASSLRGTAPVGANVLTF
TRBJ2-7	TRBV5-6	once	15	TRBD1	TGTGCCAGCAGCTGGGGGACAGGGACTCGATACGAGCAGTACTTC	CASSWGTGTRYEQYF
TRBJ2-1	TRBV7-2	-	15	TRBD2	TGTGCCAGCAGCTTAACTAGCGGGGGGGCAGCCCTGCAGTTCTTC	CASSLTSGGAALQFF